The 27 T cell receptor beta chains presented below share a single source sample, sequenced in a study of cytomegalovirus exposure and HLA in healthy donors. The repertoire was sequenced with immunoSEQ multiplex PCR; TCRdb's copy has only in-frame clones and lacks some. This sample yields some 80,000 clones, of which almost 97% are seen a single time; 1.5% to 2% belongs to the top ten. The source material was PBMCs. These receptors came from a man younger than 35 in good health and CMV-seropositive.

Here the CDR3 reads CASSLGQQETQYF. CDR3 bases: TGTGCCAGCAGCTTAGGGCAGCAAGAGACCCAGTACTTC. The chain employs TRBV7-8 and TRBJ2-5; D remains ambiguous. Germline-derived CDR1 and CDR2 are SGHVS and FQNEAQ. The CDR3 runs to 13 residues. V was pared by 1 base and J by 2 bases, with 5 bases between.

This clone has only one observation. This chain links TRBV7-9 with TRBJ2-5; 7 nucleotides agree with TRBD1. V shed 4 bases, J shed 0 bases, and the junction held 14 bases outside the gene matches. CDR1 and CDR2 (germline): SEHNR, FQNEAQ (reference sequence). This CDR3 region has 18 residues. CDR3 nucleotide sequence: TGTGCCAGCAGCTCTGCGACTGACTCCGGGACAGACCAAGAGACCCAGTACTTC. Its translation is CASSSATDSGTDQETQYF.

The chain uses TRBV25-1 and TRBJ1-4; the match to TRBD1 covers 7 bases. This CDR3 comprises 13 residues. Per germline, CDR1 MGHDK and CDR2 SYGVNS. The ends lost 7 bases at V and 4 bases at J; junction bases unmatched: 3. CDR3 amino acids: CASKGANNEKLFF. CDR3 nucleotides: TGTGCCAGCAAGGGGGCGAATAATGAAAAACTGTTTTTT.

V and J are TRBV2 and TRBJ1-3; 7 nucleotides match TRBD1. V shed 7 bases and J 0 bases; nucleotides not matched to a gene: 9. From germline, CDR1 is SNHLY and CDR2 FYNNEI. CDR3 length: 16 residues. The CDR3 loop reads CASIGTAHTSGNTIYF. The CDR3 bases are TGTGCCAGCATAGGGACAGCACATACCTCTGGAAACACCATATATTTT.

V and J are TRBV19 and TRBJ2-5; D gene uncertain. The CDR3 runs 13 residues. CDR1 LNHDA and CDR2 SQIVND come from the germline V gene (reference sequence). The V gene lost 2 bases and the J gene lost 3 bases, with 7 bases spanning the gap. CDR3 protein: CASSITVEETQYF. The CDR3 coding sequence is TGTGCCAGTAGTATAACAGTAGAAGAGACCCAGTACTTC.

The chain carries TRBV21-1 and TRBJ2-4; no check of the table's D call, TRBD2, against the DNA was made. TRBV21-1 is assigned pseudogene status. The CDR3 has 11 amino acids. CDR3 coding DNA: TGTGCCAGCAGCGCTAGAAACATTCAGTACTTC. This encodes CASSARNIQYF.

The rearrangement joins TRBV19 to TRBJ1-2; D call uncertain. The CDR3 has 11 amino acids. Germline CDR1 is LNHDA and CDR2 is SQIVND (reference sequence). The V gene lost 5 bases and the J gene lost 9 bases, with 10 bases spanning the gap. CDR3 sequence: CASSGSASYTF. The CDR3 DNA reads TGTGCCAGTAGTGGCAGCGCCAGCTACACCTTC.

The chain employs TRBV4-1 and TRBJ2-1; D is uncertain. The CDR3 extends over 16 amino acids. Looked up from germline, CDR1 is MGHRA and CDR2 is YSYEKL. The V end lost 1 base, the J end lost 5 bases, and 15 bases lay between the germline ends. CDR3 in amino acids: CASSQGGASLDNEQFF. The CDR3 coding sequence is TGCGCCAGCAGCCAAGGAGGTGCCTCACTCGACAATGAGCAGTTCTTC.

The chain employs TRBV11-2 and TRBJ2-7; 10 bases map to TRBD1. The CDR3 loop spans 14 amino acids. J gave up 6 bases and V 5 bases, and 7 bases lay outside the gene matches. From germline, CDR1 is SGHAT and CDR2 FQNNGV. CDR3 nucleotide sequence: TGTGCCAGCAGCCGAACCGGACAGGGGGTCGAGCAGTACTTC. Protein product: CASSRTGQGVEQYF.

The chain links TRBV4-1 to TRBJ1-4, with TRBD1 as a possible D gene (5 bases). The CDR3 runs to 18 residues. Germline assignment: CDR1 MGHRA and CDR2 YSYEKL. V lost 0 bases to trimming and J lost 3 bases, with 17 bases between them. The CDR3 sequence: CASSQDGVRGSANEKLFF. Here the CDR3 DNA reads TGCGCCAGCAGCCAAGATGGGGTTCGGGGGTCCGCTAATGAAAAACTGTTTTTT.

The chain recombines TRBV19 with TRBJ1-2; D unresolved. The CDR3 consists of 16 residues. The germline V gene encodes CDR1 LNHDA and CDR2 SQIVND (reference sequence). Trimming cost V 1 base and J 0 bases, with 12 bases left between them. Written as DNA, the CDR3 is TGTGCCAGTAGTATAGCTGAGGGAACGACTAACTATGGCTACACCTTC. Residues: CASSIAEGTTNYGYTF. The whole variable domain, remainder taken from reference TRBV19 and TRBJ1-2, is DGGITQSPKYLFRKEGQNVTLSCEQNLNHDAMYWYRQDPGQGLRLIYYSQIVNDFQKGDIAEGYSVSREKKESFPLTVTSAQKNPTAFYLCASSIAEGTTNYGYTFGSGTRLTVV.

The chain links TRBV6-1 to TRBJ1-5; a possible D gene is TRBD1 (6 bases). Per the germline V gene, CDR1 is MNHNS and CDR2 is SASEGT. V was trimmed by 2 bases and J by 7 bases, leaving 9 bases between them. The CDR3 consists of 13 residues. The CDR3 DNA follows: TGTGCCAGCAGTGAAACAGGGCCCCAGCCCCAGCATTTT. Its translation is CASSETGPQPQHF.

V gene TRBV5-4 combines with J gene TRBJ1-4; 7 nucleotides match TRBD1. The CDR3 has 14 amino acids. With 4 bases clipped from V and 2 bases from J, the junction kept 2 bases outside the gene matches. Germline CDR1 reads SGHNT; CDR2 reads YYREEE (reference sequence). DNA of the CDR3: TGTGCCAGCAGCCGGGACAGTACTAATGAAAAACTGTTTTTT. Translated: CASSRDSTNEKLFF.

The chain couples TRBV19 to TRBJ1-1; no clear D gene. Germline V lookup: CDR1 LNHDA, CDR2 SQIVND (reference sequence). Trimming took 9 bases from V and 0 from J, leaving 11 bases between them. The CDR3 covers 13 residues. CDR3: CASSGSLNTEAFF. The DNA of the CDR3 is TGTGCCAGCTCCGGTTCCCTGAACACTGAAGCTTTCTTT.

The chain recombines TRBV6-5 with TRBJ2-7, with TRBD2 as a possible D gene (6 bases). CDR1 is MNHEY and CDR2 is SVGAGI in the germline V gene. V dropped 2 bases and J dropped 5 bases, with 10 bases sitting between them. The CDR3 has 13 amino acids. CDR3 sequence: CASSYRGGNEQYF. CDR3 DNA sequence: TGTGCCAGCAGTTACCGTGGGGGGAACGAGCAGTACTTC.

The rearrangement joins TRBV27 to TRBJ2-7; 7 bases match TRBD2. CDR1 is MNHEY and CDR2 is SMNVEV in the germline V gene (reference sequence). J gave up 7 bases and V 7 bases, and 10 bases lay outside the gene matches. This CDR3 is built from 13 residues. The CDR3 sequence: CASIGRGWGEQYF. DNA of the CDR3: TGTGCCAGCATTGGGAGGGGCTGGGGGGAGCAGTACTTC.

This chain joins TRBV14 and TRBJ2-7; TRBD1 matches at 8 bases. The germline gives CDR1 SGHDN, CDR2 FVKESK. Trimming took 0 bases from V and 5 from J; bases not matched to a gene: 6. The length of the CDR3 is 15 residues. The CDR3 reads CASSQDRQGAHEQYF. In DNA form, the CDR3 reads TGTGCCAGCAGCCAAGATCGCCAGGGGGCCCACGAGCAGTACTTC.

This clone appeared a single time. V is TRBV27 and J is TRBJ1-5; tentative D call: TRBD1 (6 bases). The germline V gene encodes CDR1 MNHEY and CDR2 SMNVEV (reference sequence). The CDR3 is made up of 14 amino acids. Trimming stripped 10 bases from V and 2 bases from J, with 15 bases between. The CDR3 region has the DNA TGTGCCACCTTGCCACAGGGAGGCAATCAGCCCCAGCATTTT. This encodes CATLPQGGNQPQHF.

The chain joins TRBV2 to TRBJ2-6; no definite D call. The V end was cut by 8 bases, the J end by 4 bases, with 9 bases between. Germline CDR1 reads SNHLY; CDR2 reads FYNNEI. This CDR3 region has 13 residues. The CDR3: CASRWAGANVLTF. The CDR3 DNA follows: TGTGCCAGCCGTTGGGCCGGGGCCAACGTCCTGACTTTC. Variable domain in full (rest from reference TRBV2 and TRBJ2-6): EPEVTQTPSHQVTQMGQEVILRCVPISNHLYFYWYRQILGQKVEFLVSFYNNEISEKSEIFDDQFSVERPDGSNFTLKIRSTKLEDSAMYFCASRWAGANVLTFGAGSRLTVL.

This chain connects TRBV11-3 to TRBJ2-3, with unresolved D. The CDR3 has 12 amino acids. The V end was cut by 1 base, the J end by 7 bases, with 6 bases between. CDR1 SGHNT and CDR2 YENEEA come from the germline V gene. CDR3 coding DNA: TGTGCCAGCAGCTTAGGGAGCAATACGCAGTATTTT. Its protein is CASSLGSNTQYF.

The CDR3 bases are TGTGCCAGCAGTGCCTATTTTGCGACTCGCTCTGGAAACACCATATATTTT. Translating gives CASSAYFATRSGNTIYF. V is TRBV6-4 and J is TRBJ1-3, with D unclear. Trimming stripped 4 bases from V and 0 bases from J, with 16 bases between. Germline V gene data show CDR1 as MRHNA and CDR2 as SNTAGT. This CDR3 has 17 amino acids.

The V gene is TRBV6-1, the J gene TRBJ2-5, with TRBD1 matching over 10 bases. Per germline, CDR1 MNHNS and CDR2 SASEGT. This CDR3 is 16 amino acids long. The junction had 10 bases not matched to a gene; V was cut back by 4 bases and J by 5 bases. CDR3 in DNA: TGTGCCAGCAGTGCTCTCGGGACAGGGGCCGGGGAGACCCAGTACTTC. It is translated as CASSALGTGAGETQYF.

The CDR3 DNA sequence: TGTGCCAGCTCACCGCCGGGACTAGCGGGACATGAGCAGTTCTTC. Amino acids: CASSPPGLAGHEQFF. This chain uses TRBV18 with TRBJ2-1, with 13 bases fitting TRBD2. The CDR3 length is 15 residues. J was trimmed by 8 bases and V by 3 bases; bases with no gene match: 4. Looked up from germline, CDR1 is KGHSH and CDR2 is LQKENI.

The J gene is TRBJ2-3, the V gene TRBV5-8; 8 nucleotides line up with TRBD2. V was clipped by 2 bases and J by 4 bases; unmatched bases: 6. Germline V gene data show CDR1 as SGHTS and CDR2 as YDEGEE. The CDR3 runs 15 residues. The DNA for the CDR3 is TGTGCCAGCAGCTTATCAGCGGGAGACGCAGATACGCAGTATTTT. This sequence encodes CASSLSAGDADTQYF.

The chain couples TRBV7-9 to TRBJ1-5, with D perhaps TRBD1 (5 bases). Germline assignment: CDR1 SEHNR and CDR2 FQNEAQ (reference sequence). The CDR3 totals 15 residues. The germline V and J ends were trimmed by 5 bases and 5 bases, with 16 bases remaining between them. The CDR3 coding sequence is TGTGCCAGCAGCCAAGACAGAGTACCGGATCAGCCCCAGCATTTT. Its translation is CASSQDRVPDQPQHF.

Here the CDR3 reads CASSYGGAGNQPQHF. Written as DNA, the CDR3 is TGTGCCAGCAGTTACGGGGGGGCAGGCAATCAGCCCCAGCATTTT. The J gene is TRBJ1-5, the V gene TRBV6-5, with D possibly being TRBD1 (6 bases). The V and J ends lost 2 bases and 2 bases respectively, with 10 bases between them. Germline lookup yields CDR1 MNHEY and CDR2 SVGAGI. The CDR3 is 15 residues long.

The chain couples TRBV28 to TRBJ1-2; 7 bases match TRBD1. The CDR3 sequence is 14 residues long. Trimming removed 6 bases from V and 8 bases from J; junction bases left unmatched: 12. From germline, CDR1 is MDHEN and CDR2 SYDVKM. The CDR3 bases are TGTGCCAGCAGAGGGACACAGGGGTTACGGGGCTACACCTTC. Its protein is CASRGTQGLRGYTF.